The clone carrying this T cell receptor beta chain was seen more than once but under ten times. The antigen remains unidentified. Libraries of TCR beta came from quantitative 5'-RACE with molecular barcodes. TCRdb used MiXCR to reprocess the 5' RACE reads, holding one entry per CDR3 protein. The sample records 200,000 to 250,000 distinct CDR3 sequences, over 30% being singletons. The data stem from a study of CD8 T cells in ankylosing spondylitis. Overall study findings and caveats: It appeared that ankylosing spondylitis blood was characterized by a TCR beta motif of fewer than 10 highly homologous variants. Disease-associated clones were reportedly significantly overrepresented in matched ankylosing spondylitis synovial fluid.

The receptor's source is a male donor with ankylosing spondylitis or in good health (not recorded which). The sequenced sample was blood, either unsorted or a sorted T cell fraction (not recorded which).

The CDR3 DNA sequence: TGTGCCATCAGCCGGGACAGGGACTACAATGAGCAGTTCTTC. This gives the protein CAISRDRDYNEQFF. The chain employs TRBV10-3 and TRBJ2-1; 9 nucleotides agree with TRBD1. Unmatched junction bases numbered 3, after V lost 6 bases and J lost 3 bases. This CDR3 is built from 14 residues. Germline V CDR1 and CDR2: ENHRY, SYGVKD.